This entry concerns a single TCR beta chain. Repertoires were generated with immunoSEQ multiplex PCR, while TCRdb's copy carries only in-frame clones and drops some. The sample records 95,000 to 150,000 clones, 90% being singletons. The record originates from a study of T cell responses to AZD1222 COVID-19 vaccine. V was pared by 2 bases and J by 2 bases, with 13 bases between. The CDR3 sequence is 15 residues long. Germline values: CDR1 MDHEN, CDR2 SYDVKM. The chain recombines TRBV28 with TRBJ2-7; no reliable D call. The source of this sequence is an adult in good health. The sample consisted of peripheral blood, taken on day 0 of AZD1222 vaccination. The CDR3 bases are TGTGCCAGCAGTTTAAAGGTGCGGAGACCCTACGAGCAGTACTTC. The encoded protein is CASSLKVRRPYEQYF.